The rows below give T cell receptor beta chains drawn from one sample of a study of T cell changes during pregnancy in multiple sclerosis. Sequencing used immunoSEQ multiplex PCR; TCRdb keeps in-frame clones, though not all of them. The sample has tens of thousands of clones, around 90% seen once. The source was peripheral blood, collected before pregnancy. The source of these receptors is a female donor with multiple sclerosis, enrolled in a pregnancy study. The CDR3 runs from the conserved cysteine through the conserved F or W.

CDR3: CASSIDSVRTGAYNSPLHF; V: TRBV19; J: TRBJ1-6
CDR3: CASSRGAGNTEAFF; V: TRBV6-5; J: TRBJ1-1
CDR3: CASSLILMGQGVGNTEAFF; V: TRBV5-1; J: TRBJ1-1
CDR3: CASSYRTGRAGSPLHF; V: TRBV6-5; J: TRBJ1-6
CDR3: CASSPDRAYEQYF; V: TRBV7-6; J: TRBJ2-7
CDR3: CASSLGRDNQPQHF; V: TRBV5-1; J: TRBJ1-5
CDR3: CASSPRGLAGYEQFF; V: TRBV18; J: TRBJ2-1
CDR3: CASSQARGSGANVLTF; V: TRBV4-3; J: TRBJ2-6
CDR3: CASSVGREGEAFF; V: TRBV2; J: TRBJ1-1
CDR3: CASGLVIGQGSTEAFF; V: TRBV12-5; J: TRBJ1-1
CDR3: CASSSGSVEQYF; V: TRBV7-9; J: TRBJ2-7
CDR3: CASSGIANTIYF; V: TRBV2; J: TRBJ1-3
CDR3: CASSLGGGYNEQFF; V: TRBV9; J: TRBJ2-1
CDR3: CASSPAGLAATRGQFF; V: TRBV14; J: TRBJ2-1
CDR3: CASSPRGPYEQYF; V: TRBV23-1; J: TRBJ2-7
CDR3: CASGGTTKITSNYGYTF; V: TRBV9; J: TRBJ1-2
CDR3: CASSPEVVDTEAFF; V: TRBV4-3; J: TRBJ1-1
CDR3: CASSLPPGQGSGELFF; V: TRBV7-9; J: TRBJ2-2
CDR3: CAGGGQGSTNEKLFF; V: TRBV2; J: TRBJ1-4
CDR3: CASSLWAANSNQPQHF; V: TRBV7-9; J: TRBJ1-5
CDR3: CASSQSALVPGGANVLTF; V: TRBV4-2; J: TRBJ2-6
CDR3: CASNGGSYEQYF; V: TRBV6-6; J: TRBJ2-7
CDR3: CASSQGGRQGMEAFF; V: TRBV4-2; J: TRBJ1-1
CDR3: CASSYGTGSHEQFF; V: TRBV5-1; J: TRBJ2-1
CDR3: CASSLRQGANYGYAF; V: TRBV5-1; J: TRBJ1-2
CDR3: CASSLGTSGRISEQFF; V: TRBV7-8; J: TRBJ2-1
CDR3: CASSERGEEAFF; V: TRBV18; J: TRBJ1-1
CDR3: CASSFRDRDTDTQYF; V: TRBV9; J: TRBJ2-3